This entry lists 22 T cell receptor beta chains sequenced from one sample in a study of control samples from healthy donors and cancer patients. Sequencing was performed with immunoSEQ multiplex PCR; in TCRdb, only in-frame clones are kept and a portion is missing. The sample records roughly 120,000 clones, over 75% being singletons. The specimen was PBMCs. The origin of the receptors is a woman aged 45 to 65 with colorectal cancer.

This chain links TRBV12-3 or TRBV12-4 with TRBJ1-1, with D uncertain. This CDR3 has 12 residues. Trimming removed 0 bases at V and 3 bases at J, with 2 bases between. The DNA for the CDR3 is TGTGCCAGCAGTTTAGCTTACACTGAAGCTTTCTTT. Translated, it gives CASSLAYTEAFF.

V usage is TRBV18 and J usage is TRBJ1-1, with D possibly TRBD1 on 6 matching bases. Deletions cut 3 bases from V and 0 bases from J, with 14 bases between. The CDR3 runs 16 residues. Per the germline V gene, CDR1 is KGHSH and CDR2 is LQKENI. CDR3 in DNA: TGTGCCAGCTCACCCCTGGGACAAATTATGAACACTGAAGCTTTCTTT. Its protein is CASSPLGQIMNTEAFF.

This clone came up once. The chain recombines TRBV25-1 with TRBJ2-1; possible D gene TRBD1, 6 bases. The CDR3 has 13 residues. Germline V lookup: CDR1 MGHDK, CDR2 SYGVNS. Trimming took 8 bases from V and 9 from J, leaving 17 bases between them. The CDR3 nucleotides read TGTGCCAGCGGATCGAGGGGGAGTTCTGAGCAGTTCTTC. Encoded protein: CASGSRGSSEQFF.

This clone was observed a single time. The chain combines TRBV29-1 with TRBJ2-5, with D perhaps matching TRBD1 (6 bases). V lost 6 bases and J 1 base, leaving 18 bases between the germline ends. The germline V gene encodes CDR1 SQVTM and CDR2 ANQGSEA. The CDR3 loop spans 15 amino acids. CDR3 sequence reads: CSVSSAWTAQETQYF. The CDR3 DNA is TGCAGCGTCTCCAGTGCCTGGACAGCCCAAGAGACCCAGTACTTC.

Concerning this clone itself: Distinct nucleotide sequences in the sample also encode this CDR3. The CDR3 here is CASSLNSYEQYF. The CDR3, as DNA: TGTGCCAGCAGCTTAAACAGCTACGAGCAGTACTTC. The chain joins TRBV11-2 to TRBJ2-7; unclear D gene. V was pared by 2 bases and J by 3 bases, with 5 bases between. The CDR3 is 12 amino acids. Germline V gives CDR1 SGHAT, CDR2 FQNNGV.

A single count supports this clone. The chain links TRBV18 to TRBJ2-1; 9 bases align to TRBD1. CDR1 is KGHSH and CDR2 is LQKENI in the germline V gene. CDR3 size: 15 residues. With 5 bases clipped from V and 4 bases from J, the junction kept 6 bases outside the gene matches. The CDR3 region has the DNA TGTGCCAGCTCAGCGGACAGGGGAGTATACAATGAGCAGTTCTTC. Residues: CASSADRGVYNEQFF. Full variable domain (missing parts from reference TRBV18 and TRBJ2-1): NAGVMQNPRHLVRRRGQEARLRCSPMKGHSHVYWYRQLPEEGLKFMVYLQKENIIDESGMPKERFSAEFPKEGPSILRIQQVVRGDSAAYFCASSADRGVYNEQFFGPGTRLTVL.

The genes are TRBV2 and TRBJ2-1; tentatively, D is TRBD2 (6 bases). Trimming shortened V by 7 bases and J by 0 bases, and 10 bases separated the two germline ends. The V gene's germline CDR1 is SNHLY and CDR2 FYNNEI. The CDR3 is 14 residues long. The CDR3: CASTAGSSYNEQFF. Written as DNA, the CDR3 is TGTGCCAGCACTGCGGGGAGCTCCTACAATGAGCAGTTCTTC. The full variable domain, its missing parts supplied by reference TRBV2 and TRBJ2-1, is EPEVTQTPSHQVTQMGQEVILRCVPISNHLYFYWYRQILGQKVEFLVSFYNNEISEKSEIFDDQFSVERPDGSNFTLKIRSTKLEDSAMYFCASTAGSSYNEQFFGPGTRLTVL.

The chain joins TRBV28 to TRBJ1-5; 10 nucleotides align to TRBD1. The CDR3 has 15 amino acids. The V gene end was trimmed by 6 bases and the J gene end by 6 bases; junction bases not matched to a gene: 8. Germline assignment: CDR1 MDHEN and CDR2 SYDVKM. CDR3 region: CASRRPGQGFQPQHF. Written as DNA, the CDR3 is TGTGCCAGCAGGAGACCGGGACAGGGGTTTCAGCCCCAGCATTTT.

V and J are TRBV5-1 and TRBJ1-5; D is perhaps TRBD1 (5 bases). The CDR3 spans 17 residues. Germline V gives CDR1 SGHRS, CDR2 YFSETQ. The ends were cut back, 1 base at V and 4 bases at J, with 18 bases in the middle. CDR3 DNA: TGCGCCAGCAGCTTGTATCCAGGGCAAAGCTTTAATCAGCCCCAGCATTTT. Translation: CASSLYPGQSFNQPQHF.

The V call is TRBV4-1, the J call TRBJ1-2; no clear D. The germline V gene encodes CDR1 MGHRA and CDR2 YSYEKL. V dropped 1 base and J dropped 2 bases, with 11 bases sitting between them. The CDR3 totals 15 residues. The CDR3 nucleotides read TGCGCCAGCAGCCAAGTTCTGGCCGGGAACTATGGCTACACCTTC. Amino acids: CASSQVLAGNYGYTF.

This chain connects TRBV3-1 (or the pseudogene TRBV3-2) to TRBJ1-5; D unresolved. Looked up from germline, CDR1 is LGHDT and CDR2 is YNNKEL (reference sequence). The germline V and J ends were trimmed by 1 base and 7 bases, with 14 bases remaining between them. The CDR3 sequence is 15 residues long. This CDR3 is CASSQGYTPGQPQHF. DNA of the CDR3: TGTGCCAGCAGCCAAGGTTACACGCCAGGACAGCCCCAGCATTTT.

The chain recombines TRBV27 with TRBJ1-5; possible D gene TRBD1, 5 bases. CDR1 MNHEY and CDR2 SMNVEV come from the germline V gene (reference sequence). V dropped 10 bases and J dropped 0 bases, with 13 bases sitting between them. The CDR3 totals 14 residues. The CDR3 reads CATGRDYSNQPQHF. CDR3 nucleotide sequence: TGTGCCACCGGTAGGGACTATAGCAATCAGCCCCAGCATTTT.

The V and J genes are TRBV21-1 and TRBJ2-1. TRBV21-1 is termed a pseudogene. This CDR3 is built from 13 residues. The CDR3 DNA sequence: TGTGCCAGCAGCAAGTCGGACGCCAATGAGCAGTTCTTC. Amino acids: CASSKSDANEQFF.

The gene calls are TRBV11-2 and TRBJ1-3; tentative D call: TRBD1 (5 bases). The CDR3 covers 18 residues. The V gene's germline CDR1 is SGHAT and CDR2 FQNNGV. V lost 0 bases to trimming and J lost 4 bases, with 19 bases between them. CDR3 region: CASSLEGDAGWAGNTIYF. CDR3 bases: TGTGCCAGCAGCTTAGAAGGGGACGCGGGTTGGGCCGGAAACACCATATATTTT.

The rearrangement uses TRBV19 and TRBJ1-1, with D maybe TRBD1 (6 bases). CDR3 length equals 15 residues. Germline CDR1 reads LNHDA; CDR2 reads SQIVND (reference sequence). Trimming shortened V by 5 bases and J by 4 bases, and 17 bases separated the two germline ends. CDR3 region: CASSSTGIRLTEAFF. The CDR3 nucleotides are TGTGCCAGTAGTTCCACAGGGATTCGGCTCACTGAAGCTTTCTTT.

The V and J genes are TRBV6-5 and TRBJ2-7; D is perhaps TRBD1 (6 bases). CDR1 is MNHEY, CDR2 SVGAGI, per germline. V gave up 6 bases and J gave up 2 bases, with 11 bases separating them. This CDR3 is built from 13 residues. The CDR3 protein is CASRAQGTYEQYF. The CDR3 DNA sequence: TGTGCCAGCAGGGCGCAGGGGACCTACGAGCAGTACTTC.

V and J are TRBV29-1 and TRBJ2-1; the D gene is possibly TRBD1 (6 bases). V shed 4 bases and J shed 3 bases, with 16 bases lying between them. This CDR3 comprises 15 residues. Germline V gives CDR1 SQVTM, CDR2 ANQGSEA. The CDR3 region is CSVVPPRGVYNEQFF. CDR3 in DNA: TGCAGCGTTGTGCCCCCCAGGGGTGTCTACAATGAGCAGTTCTTC.

The genes are TRBV6-2 or TRBV6-3 and TRBJ1-1; weak D call: TRBD1 (6 bases). Between the trimmed V and J ends, which lost 5 bases and 0 bases, there was a span of 16 bases. The CDR3 sequence is 16 residues long. Germline loops: CDR1 MNHEY, CDR2 SVGEGT. The CDR3 sequence is CASSRDNILLNTEAFF. Written as DNA, the CDR3 is TGTGCCAGCAGTAGGGACAACATCCTTTTGAACACTGAAGCTTTCTTT.

This chain links TRBV7-3 with TRBJ1-3; D gene unclear. Trimming left V 2 bases short and J 1 base short, with 9 bases between. Germline lookup yields CDR1 SGHTA and CDR2 FQGTGA. The CDR3 has 15 amino acids. The CDR3 DNA follows: TGTGCCAGCAGCTTAGACACCGGGTCTGGAAACACCATATATTTT. Encoded protein: CASSLDTGSGNTIYF. Filled out from reference TRBV7-3 and TRBJ1-3, the complete variable domain reads GAGVSQTPSNKVTEKGKYVELRCDPISGHTALYWYRQSLGQGPEFLIYFQGTGAADDSGLPNDRFFAVRPEGSVSTLKIQRTERGDSAVYLCASSLDTGSGNTIYFGEGSWLTVV.

The CDR3 sequence: CSVESDRARITEAFF. The CDR3 nucleotides read TGCAGCGTTGAATCGGATCGGGCACGGATCACTGAAGCTTTCTTT. The chain uses TRBV29-1 and TRBJ1-1; D gene ambiguous. The V and J ends lost 2 bases and 4 bases respectively, with 17 bases between them. This CDR3 is built from 15 residues. Per germline, CDR1 SQVTM and CDR2 ANQGSEA.

This sequence joins TRBV6-2 or TRBV6-3 and TRBJ1-5, with a weak D call TRBD1 (6 bases). V lost 6 bases and J lost 6, with 33 bases in between. This CDR3 has 20 residues. CDR1 and CDR2 (germline): MNHEY, SVGEGT. Here the CDR3 DNA reads TGTGCCAGCAGCGTACCTCGGGGGGGGGCCGGGAGGTTTGGCAGTCAGCCCCAGCATTTT. Residues: CASSVPRGGAGRFGSQPQHF.

The rearrangement links TRBV30 to TRBJ1-2; tentative D call: TRBD1 (6 bases). Per the germline V gene, CDR1 is GTSNPN and CDR2 is SVGIG (reference sequence). This CDR3 region has 14 residues. Trimming took off 0 bases at V and 4 bases at J, with 12 bases between the two ends. CDR3: CAWSVSRGPYGYTF. The CDR3 region has the DNA TGTGCCTGGAGTGTGAGCAGGGGCCCCTATGGCTACACCTTC.